The entry below gives a single T cell receptor beta chain sequence along with its context. Clones were read by immunoSEQ multiplex PCR, and TCRdb kept only the in-frame ones, dropping some. The sample yields some 16,000 clones, 80% seen once. The data stem from a study of sequential checkpoint blockade in melanoma. Study-level background: After both sequences, patients received maintenance nivolumab.

Treatment denoted: randomized to nivolumab then ipilimumab (arm A) or the reverse (arm B). The germline gives CDR1 SGHKS, CDR2 YYEKEE (reference sequence). V dropped 5 bases and J dropped 2 bases, with 11 bases sitting between them. The CDR3 is made up of 13 amino acids. The source was CD8+ T cells sorted from blood (inferred from file names), collected from a patient given nivolumab and ipilimumab in sequence. This sequence was found in a human donor with melanoma. This rearrangement joins TRBV5-5 to TRBJ2-7; tentative D call: TRBD1 (5 bases). The chain's CDR3 is CASRSDRAYEQYF. CDR3 nucleotide sequence: TGTGCCAGCAGGTCCGACAGAGCCTACGAGCAGTACTTC.